This note documents a single TCR beta chain sequence. TCRdb independently ran MiXCR on the 5' RACE reads; one entry per CDR3 protein. Seen here are roughly 56,000 distinct CDR3 sequences, approximately 5.7% observed once, and the top ten hold less than 40%. These data belong to a study of T cells after yellow fever vaccination. On the study more broadly: Investigators sorted EM, EMRA, CM and Tscm memory subsets, relying on CD3, CD45RA, CCR7 and CD95. Regarding the study as a whole: Peaking on day 5 versus 15, the secondary response was faster but weaker. Boosting was followed by the reappearance of most primary-vaccination clones (under 97% CD4, about 90% CD8).

The CDR3 contains 13 residues. Germline V gives CDR1 SQVTM, CDR2 ANQGSEA. Trimming removed 6 bases from V and 4 bases from J, with 15 bases in between. Sequenced here: PBMCs, either bulk or a sorted T-cell subset (CD4+, CD8+, memory, or dextramer-sorted; not recorded which), sampled on the day of the yellow fever booster vaccination. The sequence was collected from a man younger than 30 who received the YFV17D yellow fever vaccine. The chain carries TRBV29-1 and TRBJ1-1, with D perhaps matching TRBD1 (5 bases). CDR3 sequence: CSVYSGGGTEAFF. In DNA, the CDR3 is TGCAGCGTCTATTCTGGGGGAGGCACTGAAGCTTTCTTT.